The clone carrying this T cell receptor beta chain occurred many times. Its target is not known. CDR1 is SGHTA, CDR2 FQGNSA, per germline. V shed 5 bases and J shed 4 bases, with 10 bases lying between them. The CDR3 contains 13 residues. TCR beta libraries were prepared from cDNA with unique molecular identifiers. One entry per CDR3 protein results from TCRdb running MiXCR on the PCR reads. The table has roughly 200,000 distinct CDR3 sequences, 25% to 30% seen once. This sample was included in a study of post-analysis software for immune sequencing data. Overall study findings and caveats: Controls had lower frequencies than patients of five TRBV segments, which included TRBV5-6, TRBV5-1 and TRBV20-1.

The specimen was blood. The source of this sequence is a girl aged 2 to 17 with multiple sclerosis. The chain uses TRBV7-2 and TRBJ2-3; D gene unclear. CDR3 nucleotide sequence: TGTGCCAGCAGCCCAATCGGAGCAGATACGCAGTATTTT. Residues: CASSPIGADTQYF.